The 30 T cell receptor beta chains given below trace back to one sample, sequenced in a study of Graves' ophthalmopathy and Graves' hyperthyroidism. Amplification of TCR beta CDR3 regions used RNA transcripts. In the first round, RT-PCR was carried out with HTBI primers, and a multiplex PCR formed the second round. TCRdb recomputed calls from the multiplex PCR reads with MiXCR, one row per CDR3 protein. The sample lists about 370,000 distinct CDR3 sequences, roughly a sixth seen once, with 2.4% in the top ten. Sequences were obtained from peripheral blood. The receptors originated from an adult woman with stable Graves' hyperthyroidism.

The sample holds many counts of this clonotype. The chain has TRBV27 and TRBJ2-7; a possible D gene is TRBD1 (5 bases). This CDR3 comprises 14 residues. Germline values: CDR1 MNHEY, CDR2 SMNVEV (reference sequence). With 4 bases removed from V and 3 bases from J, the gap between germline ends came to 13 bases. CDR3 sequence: CASSSRTQLYEQYF. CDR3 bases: TGTGCCAGCAGTTCCCGGACACAACTCTACGAGCAGTACTTC.

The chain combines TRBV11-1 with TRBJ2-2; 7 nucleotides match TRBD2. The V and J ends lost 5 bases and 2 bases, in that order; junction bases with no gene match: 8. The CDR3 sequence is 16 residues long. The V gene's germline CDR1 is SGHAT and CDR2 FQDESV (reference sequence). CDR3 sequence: CASSPTSRTNTGELFF. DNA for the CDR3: TGTGCCAGCAGCCCGACTAGCAGGACCAACACCGGGGAGCTGTTTTTT.

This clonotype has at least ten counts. CDR3 sequence: CASRPNNSNQPQHF. In DNA, the CDR3 is TGTGCCAGTAGGCCCAATAATAGCAATCAGCCCCAGCATTTT. J is TRBJ1-5 and V is TRBV19; D not certain. The CDR3 sequence is 14 residues long. The germline V gene has CDR1 LNHDA and CDR2 SQIVND (reference sequence). Trimming cost V 6 bases and J 0 bases, with 9 bases left between them.

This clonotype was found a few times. The CDR3 coding sequence is TGCGCCAGCAGCCCGACGACTAGCGCCCGTAGGACGCGCTCCTACGAGCAGTACTTC. Amino acids: CASSPTTSARRTRSYEQYF. The chain carries TRBV4-1 and TRBJ2-7; 8 bases are a match to TRBD2. This CDR3 has 19 residues. V lost 4 bases and J lost 0; bases outside the gene matches: 17. Germline loops: CDR1 MGHRA, CDR2 YSYEKL.

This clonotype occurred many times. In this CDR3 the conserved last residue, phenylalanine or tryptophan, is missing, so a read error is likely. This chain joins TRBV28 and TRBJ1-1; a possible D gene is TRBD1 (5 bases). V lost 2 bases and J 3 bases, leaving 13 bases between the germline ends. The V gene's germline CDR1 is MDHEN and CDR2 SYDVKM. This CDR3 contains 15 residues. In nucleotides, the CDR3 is TGTGCCAGCAGTTTAGGGGGGAGGAGGGACACTGAAGCTTTCCTT. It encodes CASSLGGRRDTEAFL.

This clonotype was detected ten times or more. CDR3 region: CASSSNRAHEQYF. The CDR3, as DNA: TGTGCCAGCAGTTCGAACAGGGCCCACGAGCAGTACTTC. The chain uses TRBV12-3 or TRBV12-4 and TRBJ2-7; TRBD1 might be the D (6 bases). The length of the CDR3 is 13 residues. The germline V and J ends were trimmed by 4 bases and 5 bases, with 12 bases remaining between them.

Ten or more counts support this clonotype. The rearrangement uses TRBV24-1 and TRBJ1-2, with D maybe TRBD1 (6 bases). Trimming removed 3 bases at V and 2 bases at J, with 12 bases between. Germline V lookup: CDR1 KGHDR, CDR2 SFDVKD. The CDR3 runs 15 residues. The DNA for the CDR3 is TGTGCCACCAGTGATGGGGGGCATCCCAACTATGGCTACACCTTC. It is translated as CATSDGGHPNYGYTF.

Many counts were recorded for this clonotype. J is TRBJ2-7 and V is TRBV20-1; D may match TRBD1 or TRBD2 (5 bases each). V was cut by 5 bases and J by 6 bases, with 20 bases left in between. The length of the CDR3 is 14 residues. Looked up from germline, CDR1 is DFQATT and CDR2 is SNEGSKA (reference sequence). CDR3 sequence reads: CSASGTGTPGEQYF. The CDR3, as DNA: TGCAGTGCTTCAGGGACCGGGACCCCGGGCGAGCAGTACTTC.

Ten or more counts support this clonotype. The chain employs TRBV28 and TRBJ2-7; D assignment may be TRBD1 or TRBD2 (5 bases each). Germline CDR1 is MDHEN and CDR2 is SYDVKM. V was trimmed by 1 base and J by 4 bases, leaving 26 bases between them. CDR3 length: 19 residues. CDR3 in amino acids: CASSLYWGYDGAFRYEQYF. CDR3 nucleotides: TGTGCCAGCAGTTTATATTGGGGGTATGATGGGGCTTTCCGGTACGAGCAGTACTTC.

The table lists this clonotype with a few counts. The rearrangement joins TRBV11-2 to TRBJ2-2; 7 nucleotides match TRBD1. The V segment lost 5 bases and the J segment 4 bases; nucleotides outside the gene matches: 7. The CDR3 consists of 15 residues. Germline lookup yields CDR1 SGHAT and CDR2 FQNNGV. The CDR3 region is CASSLTGQSTGELFF. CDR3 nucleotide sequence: TGTGCCAGCAGCCTAACGGGACAGAGCACCGGGGAGCTGTTTTTT.

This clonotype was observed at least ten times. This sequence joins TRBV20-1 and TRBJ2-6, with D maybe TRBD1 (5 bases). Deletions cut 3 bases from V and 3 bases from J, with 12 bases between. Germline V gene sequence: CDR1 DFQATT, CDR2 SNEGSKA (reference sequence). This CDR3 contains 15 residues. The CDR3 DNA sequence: TGCAGTGCTAGGTCACAGGCTGGTGGGGCCAACGTCCTGACTTTC. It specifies CSARSQAGGANVLTF.

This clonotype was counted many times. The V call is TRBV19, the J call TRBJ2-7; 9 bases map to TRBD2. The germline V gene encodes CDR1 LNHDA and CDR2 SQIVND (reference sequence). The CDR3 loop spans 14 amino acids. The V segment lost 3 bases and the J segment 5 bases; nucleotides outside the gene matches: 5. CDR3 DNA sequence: TGTGCCAGTAGTATTCTAGCGGGATGGAACGAGCAGTACTTC. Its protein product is CASSILAGWNEQYF.

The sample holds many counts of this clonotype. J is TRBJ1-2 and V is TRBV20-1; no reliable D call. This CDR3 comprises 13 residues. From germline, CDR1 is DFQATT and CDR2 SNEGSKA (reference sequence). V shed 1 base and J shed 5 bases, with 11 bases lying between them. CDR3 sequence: CSARAHFRYGYTF. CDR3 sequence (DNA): TGCAGTGCTAGAGCCCATTTTCGGTATGGCTACACCTTC.

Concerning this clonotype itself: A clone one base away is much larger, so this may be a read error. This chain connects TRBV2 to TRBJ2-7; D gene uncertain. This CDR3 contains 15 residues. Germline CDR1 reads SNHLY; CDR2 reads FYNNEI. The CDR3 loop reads CDSSETAVSSYEQYF. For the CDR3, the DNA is TGTGACAGCAGTGAAACTGCGGTAAGCTCCTACGAGCAGTACTTC.

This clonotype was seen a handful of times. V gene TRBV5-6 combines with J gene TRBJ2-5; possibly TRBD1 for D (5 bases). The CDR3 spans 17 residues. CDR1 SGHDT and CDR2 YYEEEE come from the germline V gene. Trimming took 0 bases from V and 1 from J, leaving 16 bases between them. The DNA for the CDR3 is TGTGCCAGCAGCTTGGCCGGCTCAAAAGGGGCCCAAGAGACCCAGTACTTC. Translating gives CASSLAGSKGAQETQYF.

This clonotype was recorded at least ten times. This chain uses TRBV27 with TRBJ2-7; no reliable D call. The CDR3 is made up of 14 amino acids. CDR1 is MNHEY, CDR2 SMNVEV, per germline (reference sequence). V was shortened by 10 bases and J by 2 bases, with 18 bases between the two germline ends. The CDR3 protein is CATSESGSPYEQYF. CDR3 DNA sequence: TGTGCCACCTCAGAGTCCGGCAGCCCCTACGAGCAGTACTTC.

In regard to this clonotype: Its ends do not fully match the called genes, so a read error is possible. CDR3 sequence reads: CASSTGTSGRVAQGTQYF. The CDR3 region has the DNA TGCGCCAGCAGCACAGGGACTAGCGGGAGAGTGGCTCAAGGGACCCAGTACTTC. The gene calls are TRBV5-1 and TRBJ2-5; TRBD2 matches at 14 bases. From germline, CDR1 is SGHRS and CDR2 YFSETQ. CDR3 size: 18 residues. Full variable domain (remainder filled in from reference TRBV5-1 and TRBJ2-5): KAGVTQTPRYLIKTRGQQVTLSCSPISGHRSVSWYQQTPGQGLQFLFEYFSETQRNKGNFPGRFSGRQFSNSRSEMNVSTLELGDSALYLCASSTGTSGRVAQGTQYFGPGTRLLVL.

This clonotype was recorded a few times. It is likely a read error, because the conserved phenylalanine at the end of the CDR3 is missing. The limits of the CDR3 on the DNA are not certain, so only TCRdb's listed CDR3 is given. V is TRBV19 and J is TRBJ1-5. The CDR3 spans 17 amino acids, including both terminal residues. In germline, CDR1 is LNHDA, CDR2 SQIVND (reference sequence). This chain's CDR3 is CASSTHLLGYSNQPQQL.

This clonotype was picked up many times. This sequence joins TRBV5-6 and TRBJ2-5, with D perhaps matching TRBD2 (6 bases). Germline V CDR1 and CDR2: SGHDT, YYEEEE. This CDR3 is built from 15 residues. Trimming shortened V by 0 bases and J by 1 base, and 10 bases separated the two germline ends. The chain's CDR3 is CASSLVRGSQETQYF. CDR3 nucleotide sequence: TGTGCCAGCAGCTTGGTTCGGGGGAGCCAAGAGACCCAGTACTTC.

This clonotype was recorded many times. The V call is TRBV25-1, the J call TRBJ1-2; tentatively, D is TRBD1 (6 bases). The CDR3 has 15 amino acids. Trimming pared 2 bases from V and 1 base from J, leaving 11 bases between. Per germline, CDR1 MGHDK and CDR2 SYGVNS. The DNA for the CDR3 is TGTGCCAGCAGTGAAGTGGGACAAATTAACTATGGCTACACCTTC. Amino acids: CASSEVGQINYGYTF.

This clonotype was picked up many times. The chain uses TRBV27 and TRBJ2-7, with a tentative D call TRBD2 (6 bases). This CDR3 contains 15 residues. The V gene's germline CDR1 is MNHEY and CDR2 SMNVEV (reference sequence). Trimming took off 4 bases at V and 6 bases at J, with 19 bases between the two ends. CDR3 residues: CASSSLSWGEVEQYF. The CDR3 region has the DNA TGTGCCAGCAGTTCGCTGAGCTGGGGGGAGGTCGAGCAGTACTTC.

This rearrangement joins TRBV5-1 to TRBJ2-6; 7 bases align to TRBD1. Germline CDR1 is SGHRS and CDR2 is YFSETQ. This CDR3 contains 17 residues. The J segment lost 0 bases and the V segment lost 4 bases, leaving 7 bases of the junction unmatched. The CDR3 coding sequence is TGCGCCAGCAGCACCGCTGGGACAGCCTCTGGGGCCAACGTCCTGACTTTC. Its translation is CASSTAGTASGANVLTF.

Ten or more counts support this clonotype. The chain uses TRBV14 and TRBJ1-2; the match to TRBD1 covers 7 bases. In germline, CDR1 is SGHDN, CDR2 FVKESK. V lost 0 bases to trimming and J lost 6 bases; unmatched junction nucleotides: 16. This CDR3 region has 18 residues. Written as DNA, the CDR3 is TGTGCCAGCAGCCAAGAAATTTGGGGACAGTCAAAATTTGATGGCTACACCTTC. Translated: CASSQEIWGQSKFDGYTF.

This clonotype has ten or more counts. The CDR3 spells CASSRDSINSPLHF. CDR3 sequence (DNA): TGTGCCAGCAGCCGGGACAGTATCAATTCACCCCTCCACTTT. This rearrangement joins TRBV7-3 to TRBJ1-6; 7 bases are shared with TRBD1. Trimming at V came to 5 bases and at J to 7 bases, leaving 5 bases not matched to a gene. The CDR3 spans 14 residues. Germline V gene lookup returns CDR1 SGHTA and CDR2 FQGTGA.

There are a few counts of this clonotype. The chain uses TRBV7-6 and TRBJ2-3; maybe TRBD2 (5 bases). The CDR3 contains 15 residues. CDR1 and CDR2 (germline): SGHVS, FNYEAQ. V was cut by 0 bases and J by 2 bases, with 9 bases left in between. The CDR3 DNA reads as TGTGCCAGCAGCTTAGCCCCGGACTTCACAGATACGCAGTATTTT. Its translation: CASSLAPDFTDTQYF.

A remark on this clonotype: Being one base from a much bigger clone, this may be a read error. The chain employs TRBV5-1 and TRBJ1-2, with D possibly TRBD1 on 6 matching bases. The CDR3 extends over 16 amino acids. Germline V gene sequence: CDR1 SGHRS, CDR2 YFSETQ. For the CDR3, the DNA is TGCGCCAGCAGACTGGAAGGGGGGGCCCTTAACTATGGCTACAGCTTC. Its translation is CASRLEGGALNYGYSF.

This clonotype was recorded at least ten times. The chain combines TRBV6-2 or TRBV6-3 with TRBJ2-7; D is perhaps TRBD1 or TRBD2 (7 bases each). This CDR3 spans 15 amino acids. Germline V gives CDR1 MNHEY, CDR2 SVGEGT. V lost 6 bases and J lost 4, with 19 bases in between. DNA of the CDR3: TGTGCCAGCAGCCCCGGGACAGCGGGATTTTACGAGCAGTACTTC. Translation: CASSPGTAGFYEQYF.

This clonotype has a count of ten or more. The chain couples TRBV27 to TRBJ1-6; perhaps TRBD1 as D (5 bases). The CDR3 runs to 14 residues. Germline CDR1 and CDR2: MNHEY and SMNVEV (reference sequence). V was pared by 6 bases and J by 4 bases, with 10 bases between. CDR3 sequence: CASSKGQYNSPLHF. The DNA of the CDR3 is TGTGCCAGCAGCAAAGGACAATATAATTCACCCCTCCACTTT.

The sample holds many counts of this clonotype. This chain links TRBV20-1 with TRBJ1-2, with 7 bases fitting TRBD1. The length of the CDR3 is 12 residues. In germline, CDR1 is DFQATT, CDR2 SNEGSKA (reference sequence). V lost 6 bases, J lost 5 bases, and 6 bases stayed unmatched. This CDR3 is CSANRGGYGYTF. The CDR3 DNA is TGCAGTGCCAACAGGGGCGGGTATGGCTACACCTTC.

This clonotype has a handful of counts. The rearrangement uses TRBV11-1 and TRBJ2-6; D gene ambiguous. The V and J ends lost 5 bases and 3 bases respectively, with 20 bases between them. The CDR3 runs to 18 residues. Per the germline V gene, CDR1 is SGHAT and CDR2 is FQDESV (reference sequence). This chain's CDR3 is CASSPPGGRPSGANVLTF. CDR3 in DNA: TGTGCCAGCAGCCCACCGGGTGGGCGACCTAGTGGGGCCAACGTCCTGACTTTC.